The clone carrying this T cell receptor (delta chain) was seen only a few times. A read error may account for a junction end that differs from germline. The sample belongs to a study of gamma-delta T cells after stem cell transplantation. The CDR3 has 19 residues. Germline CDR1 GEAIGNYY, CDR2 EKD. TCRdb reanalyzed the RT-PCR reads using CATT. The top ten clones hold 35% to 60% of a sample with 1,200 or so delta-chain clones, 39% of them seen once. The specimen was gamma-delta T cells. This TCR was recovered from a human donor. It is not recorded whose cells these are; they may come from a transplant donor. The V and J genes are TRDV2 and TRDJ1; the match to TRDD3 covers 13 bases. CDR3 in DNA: TGTGCCTGTGACACCATAGGGACACTGGGGGATACGAGAACCGATAACCTCATCTTT. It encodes CACDTIGTLGDTRTDNLIF.